One sample yielded the 21 T cell receptor beta chains listed below, sequenced in a study of blood T cells in healthy people across ages. PCR was performed a second time for about 7 to 11 cycles using a sample-barcoded 5' primer and a J-beta primer mix. TCRdb re-called the 5' RACE reads through MiXCR, storing one row per CDR3 protein. The sample has about 1.1 million distinct CDR3 sequences, roughly two fifths seen once. Sample: blood. The receptors stem from a man between 18 and 29 years old in good health.

The chain couples TRBV10-3 to TRBJ1-5; no firm D call. The CDR3 has 14 amino acids. CDR1 is ENHRY and CDR2 is SYGVKD in the germline V gene. Trimming removed 4 bases from V and 0 bases from J, with 7 bases in between. The CDR3 spells CAISAGYSNQPQHF. CDR3 DNA sequence: TGTGCCATCAGTGCAGGTTATAGCAATCAGCCCCAGCATTTT.

The gene calls are TRBV6-5 and TRBJ1-6; 7 bases are shared with TRBD1. The junction had 7 bases not matched to a gene; V was cut back by 9 bases and J by 5 bases. The germline V gene has CDR1 MNHEY and CDR2 SVGAGI. This CDR3 has 14 residues. As DNA, the CDR3 is TGTGCCAGTCGTCGGACAGGAAATAATTCACCCCTCCACTTT. It yields the protein CASRRTGNNSPLHF.

The J gene is TRBJ2-6, the V gene TRBV9; the D gene is possibly TRBD1 (6 bases). The CDR3 has 16 residues. Trimming left V 0 bases short and J 2 bases short, with 9 bases between. The germline V gene has CDR1 SGDLS and CDR2 YYNGEE. The CDR3 nucleotides read TGTGCCAGCAGCGTAGAACAGGGAACTGGGGCCAACGTCCTGACTTTC. It is translated as CASSVEQGTGANVLTF. Using reference TRBV9 and TRBJ2-6 for the parts outside the CDR3, the full variable domain is DSGVTQTPKHLITATGQRVTLRCSPRSGDLSVYWYQQSLDQGLQFLIQYYNGEERAKGNILERFSAQQFPDLHSELNLSSLELGDSALYFCASSVEQGTGANVLTFGAGSRLTVL.

This sequence joins TRBV9 and TRBJ2-3; 11 bases map to TRBD2. V lost 3 bases and J lost 4; bases outside the gene matches: 4. This CDR3 contains 15 residues. CDR1 SGDLS and CDR2 YYNGEE come from the germline V gene. In DNA form, the CDR3 reads TGTGCCAGCAGCGCACTAGCGGGGGTCCCAGATACGCAGTATTTT. It codes for CASSALAGVPDTQYF. The full variable domain, completed using reference TRBV9 and TRBJ2-3, is DSGVTQTPKHLITATGQRVTLRCSPRSGDLSVYWYQQSLDQGLQFLIQYYNGEERAKGNILERFSAQQFPDLHSELNLSSLELGDSALYFCASSALAGVPDTQYFGPGTRLTVL.

V usage is TRBV6-4 and J usage is TRBJ1-6; D may be TRBD1 (6 bases). The CDR3 length is 16 residues. CDR1 is MRHNA, CDR2 SNTAGT, per germline. Trimming shortened V by 0 bases and J by 9 bases, and 15 bases separated the two germline ends. CDR3 in amino acids: CASSDSKGHLSSPLHF. The DNA of the CDR3 is TGTGCCAGCAGTGACTCGAAGGGACACCTAAGTTCACCCCTCCACTTT.

This clonotype has only one observation. The rearrangement links TRBV29-1 to TRBJ1-1; 8 nucleotides align to TRBD1. CDR3 length: 13 residues. Germline V gene data show CDR1 as SQVTM and CDR2 as ANQGSEA. V gave up 7 bases and J gave up 1 base; unmatched junction bases: 5. Written as DNA, the CDR3 is TGCAGCGCCCACGGGACAGGGAACACTGAAGCTTTCTTT. The encoded protein is CSAHGTGNTEAFF.

The chain combines TRBV9 with TRBJ2-3, with 13 bases matching TRBD2. CDR3 length: 18 amino acids. The J segment lost 1 base and the V segment lost 4 bases, leaving 9 bases of the junction unmatched. The germline V gene has CDR1 SGDLS and CDR2 YYNGEE. The CDR3 nucleotides are TGTGCCAGCAGCCTCCGGACTAGCGGGGGAGCGGGCACAGATACGCAGTATTTT. It is translated as CASSLRTSGGAGTDTQYF.

J is TRBJ1-4 and V is TRBV20-1; no clear D gene. The CDR3 contains 14 residues. CDR1 DFQATT and CDR2 SNEGSKA come from the germline V gene (reference sequence). V gave up 0 bases and J gave up 4 bases, with 9 bases separating them. CDR3 protein: CSARDARVNEKLFF. As DNA, the CDR3 is TGCAGTGCTAGAGATGCGAGGGTTAATGAAAAACTGTTTTTT.

This chain links TRBV29-1 with TRBJ2-2; D may be TRBD2 (5 bases). Deletions cut 4 bases from V and 9 bases from J, with 15 bases between. The CDR3 length is 13 residues. Germline lookup yields CDR1 SQVTM and CDR2 ANQGSEA. Here the CDR3 DNA reads TGCAGCGTTGTTGGGGAGTACGGCCGGGAGCTGTTTTTT. This sequence encodes CSVVGEYGRELFF.

The V call is TRBV11-2, the J call TRBJ2-3; D is tentatively TRBD1 or TRBD2 (5 bases each). Germline V gene data show CDR1 as SGHAT and CDR2 as FQNNGV. The CDR3 runs 13 residues. V was pared by 5 bases and J by 6 bases, with 12 bases between. CDR3 region: CASSNRDGDTQYF. For the CDR3, the DNA is TGTGCCAGCAGCAACCGGGACGGTGATACGCAGTATTTT. Full variable domain (outside the CDR3, taken from reference TRBV11-2 and TRBJ2-3): EAGVAQSPRYKIIEKRQSVAFWCNPISGHATLYWYQQILGQGPKLLIQFQNNGVVDDSQLPKDRFSAERLKGVDSTLKIQPAKLEDSAVYLCASSNRDGDTQYFGPGTRLTVL.

This clonotype was seen a handful of times. The chain is built from TRBV6-2 or TRBV6-3 and TRBJ1-5, with D possibly being TRBD1 (5 bases). The CDR3 has 14 amino acids. V was pared by 5 bases and J by 2 bases, with 10 bases between. The germline V gene has CDR1 MNHEY and CDR2 SVGEGT. CDR3 region: CASSAQGGNQPQHF. The CDR3 DNA reads as TGTGCCAGCAGTGCCCAGGGCGGCAATCAGCCCCAGCATTTT.

The rearrangement links TRBV7-3 to TRBJ2-3, with D possibly being TRBD2 (7 bases). The V end lost 1 base, the J end lost 6 bases, and 17 bases lay between the germline ends. The CDR3 covers 16 residues. The V gene's germline CDR1 is SGHTA and CDR2 FQGTGA. This CDR3 is CASSLISGGLRDTQYF. DNA of the CDR3: TGTGCCAGCAGCTTAATTTCCGGGGGGCTTAGGGATACGCAGTATTTT.

The chain is built from TRBV21-1 and TRBJ2-5; whether TRBD1, the table's D call, matches the DNA was not checked. TRBV21-1 is noted as a pseudogene. The CDR3 length is 16 residues. The CDR3 nucleotides read TGTGCCAGCAGCAAAGTGGCGGGAAGGGGCCAAGAGACCCAGTACTTC. It codes for CASSKVAGRGQETQYF.

The chain couples TRBV6-5 to TRBJ1-2, with D possibly matching TRBD1 (5 bases). The CDR3 runs 13 residues. Germline CDR1 and CDR2: MNHEY and SVGAGI. Trimming pared 2 bases from V and 4 bases from J, leaving 8 bases between. CDR3 bases: TGTGCCAGCAGTTACAGGGACGGCTATGGCTACACCTTC. Amino acids: CASSYRDGYGYTF.

This clonotype was seen once. The chain couples TRBV6-5 to TRBJ2-1; 8 positions match TRBD2. The DNA end is a closer match to TRBJ2-7, so the J assignment may be wrong. The length of the CDR3 is 16 residues. Germline V lookup: CDR1 MNHEY, CDR2 SVGAGI. Here the CDR3 DNA reads TGTGCCAGCAGTTACTCCGGGGGGGGATCCTACAATGAGCAGTACTTC. The encoded protein is CASSYSGGGSYNEQYF.

CDR3 in DNA: TGCAGTGCTCAGGCAGGACTTAGCAATCAGCCCCAGCATTTT. As protein: CSAQAGLSNQPQHF. The chain carries TRBV20-1 and TRBJ1-5, with no clear D. Trimming cost V 5 bases and J 0 bases, with 11 bases left between them. The germline CDR1 and CDR2 sequences are DFQATT and SNEGSKA (reference sequence). This CDR3 contains 14 residues.

This clonotype was seen a handful of times. This rearrangement joins TRBV20-1 to TRBJ1-5; weak D call: TRBD1 (6 bases). V was cut by 5 bases and J by 11 bases, with 16 bases left in between. Germline CDR1 reads DFQATT; CDR2 reads SNEGSKA (reference sequence). CDR3 length equals 12 residues. CDR3 region: CSARRDQGTQHF. The CDR3 region has the DNA TGCAGTGCTCGACGGGACCAGGGGACCCAGCATTTT.

This chain links TRBV9 with TRBJ1-4; D is unresolved. The CDR3 runs to 15 residues. Per the germline V gene, CDR1 is SGDLS and CDR2 is YYNGEE. Trimming shortened V by 0 bases and J by 4 bases, and 10 bases separated the two germline ends. The CDR3 is CASSVDVGFNEKLFF. CDR3 bases: TGTGCCAGCAGCGTAGATGTCGGATTTAATGAAAAACTGTTTTTT.

The DNA of the CDR3 is TGTGCCAGCAGTTTATCGACAGGGATGGCCCAAGAGACCCAGTTCTTC. It specifies CASSLSTGMAQETQFF. The chain is built from TRBV27 and TRBJ2-5, with 7 bases identical to TRBD1. With the DNA end fitting TRBJ2-1 better, the J assignment may be wrong. The CDR3 runs 16 residues. CDR1 MNHEY and CDR2 SMNVEV come from the germline V gene (reference sequence).

This clonotype was recorded at least ten times. The chain links TRBV12-3 or TRBV12-4 to TRBJ2-7, with D tentatively TRBD2 (6 bases). The CDR3 runs to 16 residues. Trimming cost V 3 bases and J 1 base, with 16 bases left between them. CDR3 DNA sequence: TGTGCCAGCAGTTTCATTCACGTCAGCGGGTCCTACGAGCAGTACTTC. Translating it yields CASSFIHVSGSYEQYF.

V gene TRBV19 combines with J gene TRBJ2-1; D is ambiguous. TRBJ2-7 explains the end of the DNA better; the J call may be wrong. Germline assignment: CDR1 LNHDA and CDR2 SQIVND (reference sequence). The CDR3 has 15 amino acids. The CDR3 loop is CASSPSSSSYNEQYF. The CDR3 DNA reads TGTGCCAGTAGTCCCTCATCGAGCTCCTACAATGAGCAGTACTTC.